Presented here are 26 T cell receptor beta chains from one specimen sequenced in a study of blood T cell repertoires in COVID-19. Profiling relied on immunoSEQ multiplex PCR, and the TCRdb table lists in-frame clones only, not all of them. The sample lists fewer than 300,000 clones; 80% to 95% were seen once. The sequencing input was peripheral blood. The receptors stem from a woman aged 25 to 45 with COVID-19, enrolled during active disease.

V is TRBV6-5 and J is TRBJ1-3, with 7 bases fitting TRBD1. V lost 5 bases to trimming and J lost 5 bases; unmatched junction nucleotides: 3. This CDR3 region has 13 residues. CDR1 is MNHEY and CDR2 is SVGAGI in the germline V gene. CDR3 amino acids: CASSRDSRNTIYF. For the CDR3, the DNA is TGTGCCAGCAGTCGGGACAGCCGAAACACCATATATTTT.

The chain carries TRBV19 and TRBJ2-7; 9 bases are a match to TRBD2. V was clipped by 0 bases and J by 3 bases; unmatched bases: 3. Germline V gives CDR1 LNHDA, CDR2 SQIVND (reference sequence). The CDR3 consists of 15 residues. CDR3 DNA sequence: TGTGCCAGTAGTATAGAGGTAGCGGGGGTCTACGAGCAGTACTTC. Translating gives CASSIEVAGVYEQYF.

This chain links TRBV9 with TRBJ1-4; D ambiguous. In germline, CDR1 is SGDLS, CDR2 YYNGEE. Trimming left V 4 bases short and J 1 base short, with 11 bases between. The CDR3 loop spans 15 amino acids. CDR3 amino acids: CASSPGVLTNEKLFF. The DNA for the CDR3 is TGTGCCAGCAGCCCCGGGGTCCTAACTAATGAAAAACTGTTTTTT.

J is TRBJ2-1 and V is TRBV5-1; 12 bases align to TRBD2. V shed 0 bases and J 1 base; nucleotides not matched to a gene: 2. There are 17 residues in the CDR3. Germline V lookup: CDR1 SGHRS, CDR2 YFSETQ. The CDR3 DNA is TGCGCCAGCAGCTTGGAGCTAGCGGGAGGGTCCTACAATGAGCAGTTCTTC. This codes for CASSLELAGGSYNEQFF.

The chain employs TRBV19 and TRBJ2-7; TRBD1 matches at 8 bases. Germline-derived CDR1 and CDR2 are LNHDA and SQIVND (reference sequence). The CDR3 loop spans 15 amino acids. V lost 5 bases and J lost 1; bases outside the gene matches: 7. The CDR3 region is CASSSPDRDSYEQYF. The CDR3 coding sequence is TGTGCCAGTAGTTCGCCGGACAGGGATTCCTACGAGCAGTACTTC.

The chain combines TRBV19 with TRBJ2-3, with 11 bases identical to TRBD2. J lost 2 bases, V lost 5 bases, and 6 bases had no gene match. The CDR3 is made up of 16 amino acids. Germline lookup yields CDR1 LNHDA and CDR2 SQIVND (reference sequence). The CDR3 reads CASSVVAGGFTDTQYF. In DNA, the CDR3 is TGTGCCAGTAGTGTTGTAGCGGGAGGGTTCACAGATACGCAGTATTTT.

The V call is TRBV10-2, the J call TRBJ1-4, with TRBD1 as a possible D gene (5 bases). CDR3 length: 16 amino acids. V was pared by 5 bases and J by 0 bases, with 13 bases between. Germline assignment: CDR1 WSHSY and CDR2 SAAADI. This CDR3 is CASSYQGFATNEKLFF. The CDR3 DNA reads as TGCGCCAGCAGTTACCAGGGATTTGCAACTAATGAAAAACTGTTTTTT.

J is TRBJ2-7 and V is TRBV2; 11 bases are a match to TRBD2. There are 15 residues in the CDR3. In germline, CDR1 is SNHLY, CDR2 FYNNEI. Germline trimming cut 5 bases from V and 0 bases from J; bases unmatched to any gene: 3. The CDR3 reads CASSLLAGDSYEQYF. CDR3 bases: TGTGCCAGCAGTCTACTAGCGGGGGACTCCTACGAGCAGTACTTC.

This clone was counted a single time. The V gene is TRBV5-1, the J gene TRBJ1-2; D is perhaps TRBD1 (6 bases). This CDR3 region has 13 residues. Per germline, CDR1 SGHRS and CDR2 YFSETQ. Trimming pared 4 bases from V and 9 bases from J, leaving 16 bases between. CDR3 loop: CASSPDSQARYTF. Here the CDR3 DNA reads TGCGCCAGCAGCCCGGACAGCCAAGCTCGCTACACCTTC.

The chain has TRBV28 and TRBJ1-1; the match to TRBD1 covers 7 bases. The germline V gene encodes CDR1 MDHEN and CDR2 SYDVKM. The CDR3 runs to 15 residues. V was clipped by 2 bases and J by 2 bases; unmatched bases: 5. The CDR3 sequence: CASSLPGQRNTEAFF. The CDR3 DNA sequence: TGTGCCAGCAGTTTACCGGGACAGAGAAACACTGAAGCTTTCTTT.

The V and J genes are TRBV19 and TRBJ1-4; 8 positions match TRBD1. CDR3 length: 15 amino acids. Trimming removed 3 bases from V and 6 bases from J; junction bases left unmatched: 6. Looked up from germline, CDR1 is LNHDA and CDR2 is SQIVND (reference sequence). The CDR3 spells CASSIIDRGDEKLFF. Here the CDR3 DNA reads TGTGCCAGTAGTATCATTGACAGGGGTGATGAAAAACTGTTTTTT.

This chain uses TRBV10-3 with TRBJ1-1, with 7 bases aligning to TRBD1. This CDR3 spans 16 amino acids. The germline V gene has CDR1 ENHRY and CDR2 SYGVKD. The trim removed 0 bases at V and 7 bases at J, leaving 11 bases unmatched. As DNA, the CDR3 is TGTGCCATCAGTGAGTCGATCGCGACAGGGAGAGGTGAAGCTTTCTTT. It translates to CAISESIATGRGEAFF.

This clone came up once. DNA of the CDR3: TGTGCCAGCAGCCTCGGGACAGGGATTCACACTGAAGCTTTCTTT. Amino acids: CASSLGTGIHTEAFF. The chain links TRBV11-2 to TRBJ1-1; 9 bases are shared with TRBD1. This CDR3 spans 15 amino acids. Trimming cost V 5 bases and J 3 bases; bases outside gene matches: 7. Germline assignment: CDR1 SGHAT and CDR2 FQNNGV.

This chain uses TRBV7-7 with TRBJ2-3, with 12 bases that match TRBD2. The junction had 3 bases not matched to a gene; V was cut back by 5 bases and J by 0 bases. The CDR3 spans 16 residues. Germline V gives CDR1 SSHAT, CDR2 FNYEAQ (reference sequence). In DNA, the CDR3 is TGTGCCAGCAGCGCGACTAGCGGGGGAAGCACAGATACGCAGTATTTT. Translated, it gives CASSATSGGSTDTQYF.

The chain links TRBV5-4 to TRBJ1-2; D gene unclear. CDR3 length equals 13 residues. Trimming cost V 3 bases and J 3 bases, with 9 bases left between them. CDR1 and CDR2 from the germline V gene are SGHNT and YYREEE (reference sequence). The CDR3 sequence is CASSSVGDYGYTF. The CDR3 DNA reads as TGTGCCAGCAGCTCGGTCGGGGACTATGGCTACACCTTC.

The chain carries TRBV2 and TRBJ1-6; TRBD1 matches 7 bases. The J segment lost 7 bases and the V segment lost 7 bases, leaving 10 bases of the junction unmatched. The length of the CDR3 is 15 residues. CDR1 and CDR2 from the germline V gene are SNHLY and FYNNEI. CDR3 protein: CASKGAQGRNSPLHF. The CDR3 DNA reads TGTGCCAGCAAAGGGGCACAGGGGAGGAATTCACCCCTCCACTTT.

There are a few counts of this clone. The chain uses TRBV6-5 and TRBJ1-1; tentative D call: TRBD1 (6 bases). The length of the CDR3 is 15 residues. The germline V and J ends were trimmed by 5 bases and 1 base, with 14 bases remaining between them. From germline, CDR1 is MNHEY and CDR2 SVGAGI. DNA for the CDR3: TGTGCCAGCAGTCAACGCCTGACAGGGAACACTGAAGCTTTCTTT. It yields the protein CASSQRLTGNTEAFF.

The chain carries TRBV11-2 and TRBJ2-1; TRBD2 agrees at 12 bases. The CDR3 length is 18 residues. Losses at the gene ends were 4 bases for V and 2 bases for J; bases not matched to a gene: 9. Per the germline V gene, CDR1 is SGHAT and CDR2 is FQNNGV. CDR3 bases: TGTGCCAGCAGCTCTCTAGCGGGAGGGAAGGGAGCCTACAATGAGCAGTTCTTC. It translates to CASSSLAGGKGAYNEQFF. Full variable domain (missing parts from reference TRBV11-2 and TRBJ2-1): EAGVAQSPRYKIIEKRQSVAFWCNPISGHATLYWYQQILGQGPKLLIQFQNNGVVDDSQLPKDRFSAERLKGVDSTLKIQPAKLEDSAVYLCASSSLAGGKGAYNEQFFGPGTRLTVL.

This clone showed up just once. This rearrangement joins TRBV11-2 to TRBJ2-2; weak D call: TRBD1 (5 bases). There are 16 residues in the CDR3. V dropped 6 bases and J dropped 6 bases, with 20 bases sitting between them. The germline V gene has CDR1 SGHAT and CDR2 FQNNGV. The CDR3 loop is CASRDIKGPRAGELFF. In DNA form, the CDR3 reads TGTGCCAGCAGAGACATCAAGGGGCCCCGTGCCGGGGAGCTGTTTTTT. Filled out from reference TRBV11-2 and TRBJ2-2, the complete variable domain reads EAGVAQSPRYKIIEKRQSVAFWCNPISGHATLYWYQQILGQGPKLLIQFQNNGVVDDSQLPKDRFSAERLKGVDSTLKIQPAKLEDSAVYLCASRDIKGPRAGELFFGEGSRLTVL.

The chain combines TRBV7-2 with TRBJ1-3; D remains ambiguous. Looked up from germline, CDR1 is SGHTA and CDR2 is FQGNSA. Deletions cut 5 bases from V and 0 bases from J, with 14 bases between. This CDR3 comprises 16 residues. The CDR3 protein is CASSRVDTGSGNTIYF. CDR3 sequence (DNA): TGTGCCAGCAGCCGCGTTGATACCGGCTCTGGAAACACCATATATTTT.

This sequence joins TRBV6-6 and TRBJ1-2, with 9 bases identical to TRBD1. CDR3 length equals 15 residues. Germline trimming cut 4 bases from V and 7 bases from J; bases unmatched to any gene: 10. Germline CDR1 MNHNY, CDR2 SVGAGI (reference sequence). The CDR3, as DNA: TGTGCCAGCAGTTCCCTCCGACAGGGGGAGAGTGGCTACACCTTC. This encodes CASSSLRQGESGYTF.

The chain links TRBV5-5 to TRBJ1-1; D might be TRBD1 (5 bases). The CDR3 extends over 17 amino acids. The V gene's germline CDR1 is SGHKS and CDR2 YYEKEE (reference sequence). Trimming stripped 5 bases from V and 0 bases from J, with 20 bases between. The CDR3 DNA reads TGTGCCAGCAGTAACCCTCCCGGGGGGGGGATGAACACTGAAGCTTTCTTT. This translates into CASSNPPGGGMNTEAFF.

The chain combines TRBV6-2 or TRBV6-3 with TRBJ1-1; D might be TRBD1 (5 bases). V lost 3 bases to trimming and J lost 3 bases, with 8 bases between them. The CDR3 consists of 13 residues. CDR1 is MNHEY and CDR2 is SVGEGT in the germline V gene. The CDR3 loop reads CASSYGGYTEAFF. The CDR3 nucleotides read TGTGCCAGCAGTTATGGGGGGTACACTGAAGCTTTCTTT.

The J gene is TRBJ2-3, the V gene TRBV20-1, with 7 bases aligning to TRBD1. Per germline, CDR1 DFQATT and CDR2 SNEGSKA (reference sequence). CDR3 length: 11 residues. With V trimmed by 6 bases and J by 6 bases, 3 bases remained unmatched. CDR3 amino acids: CSAMTGDTQYF. Written as DNA, the CDR3 is TGCAGTGCGATGACAGGGGATACGCAGTATTTT.

In this sample, this clone turned up once. The chain uses TRBV11-2 and TRBJ1-2; 12 bases agree with TRBD1. CDR3 size: 14 residues. In germline, CDR1 is SGHAT, CDR2 FQNNGV. The ends lost 3 bases at V and 6 bases at J; junction bases unmatched: 2. The CDR3 DNA reads TGTGCCAGCAGCTTTGGGACAGGGGGCAATGGCTACACCTTC. Protein sequence: CASSFGTGGNGYTF.

This sequence joins TRBV13 and TRBJ1-6, with D uncertain. V was shortened by 3 bases and J by 7 bases, with 7 bases between the two germline ends. Germline lookup yields CDR1 PRHDT and CDR2 FYEKMQ (reference sequence). This CDR3 has 13 residues. The CDR3 loop is CASSFRGNSPLHF. The CDR3 coding sequence is TGTGCCAGCAGCTTTCGGGGAAATTCACCCCTCCACTTT.